The 30 T cell receptor beta chains below all came from one sample that was sequenced in a study of CD8+ T cells in alopecia areata. Extracted RNA was reverse transcribed into cDNA, the sequencing template. This table comes from immunoSEQ multiplex PCR, and its TCRdb copy is limited to in-frame clones, with some not included. The sample consists of a few hundred thousand clones, roughly 56% of them appearing once. The treatment denotes: oral pan-JAK inhibitor, 5-10 mg twice daily. This specimen consisted of CD4+ T cells sorted from blood, obtained at week 4, from a patient treated with tofacitinib. The receptor set was obtained from a human donor with alopecia areata.

This chain joins TRBV7-6 and TRBJ2-5, with 7 bases fitting TRBD2. Germline V gives CDR1 SGHVS, CDR2 FNYEAQ. Trimming at V came to 2 bases and at J to 4 bases, leaving 13 bases not matched to a gene. The CDR3 loop spans 17 amino acids. The DNA for the CDR3 is TGTGCCAGCAGCTTATCGCGGCTCGCGGTAGCGGGAGAGACCCAGTACTTC. It translates to CASSLSRLAVAGETQYF.

This clone was detected once. V is TRBV14 and J is TRBJ1-1, with no clear D. Germline CDR1 and CDR2: SGHDN and FVKESK. The CDR3 loop spans 12 amino acids. The V end lost 1 base, the J end lost 11 bases, and 11 bases lay between the germline ends. This CDR3 is CASSQGAGMAFF. In nucleotides, the CDR3 is TGTGCCAGCAGCCAAGGTGCAGGAATGGCTTTCTTT.

This sequence joins TRBV7-9 and TRBJ2-4, with D tentatively TRBD2 (6 bases). The CDR3 sequence is 14 residues long. The V end lost 2 bases, the J end lost 5 bases, and 10 bases lay between the germline ends. Germline V gives CDR1 SEHNR, CDR2 FQNEAQ (reference sequence). The CDR3 region has the DNA TGTGCCAGCAGCTTACGGGAGATGGAAAACATTCAGTACTTC. Its protein product is CASSLREMENIQYF.

In its sample, this clone was seen a few times. The chain combines TRBV7-9 with TRBJ2-1; tentative D call: TRBD1 (5 bases). CDR3 size: 13 residues. The germline V gene encodes CDR1 SEHNR and CDR2 FQNEAQ (reference sequence). Trimming pared 3 bases from V and 9 bases from J, leaving 12 bases between. Here the CDR3 reads CASSLSRDGEQFF. CDR3 sequence (DNA): TGTGCCAGCAGCTTGTCCAGGGATGGTGAGCAGTTCTTC. Filled out from reference TRBV7-9 and TRBJ2-1, the complete variable domain reads DTGVSQNPRHKITKRGQNVTFRCDPISEHNRLYWYRQTLGQGPEFLTYFQNEAQLEKSRLLSDRFSAERPKGSFSTLEIQRTEQGDSAMYLCASSLSRDGEQFFGPGTRLTVL.

The table lists this clone with a few counts. The chain uses TRBV5-6 and TRBJ1-2, with unresolved D. The germline V gene encodes CDR1 SGHDT and CDR2 YYEEEE. The CDR3 spans 11 residues. V shed 3 bases and J shed 5 bases, with 5 bases lying between them. DNA for the CDR3: TGTGCCAGCAGCTCGGGTTATGGCTACACCTTC. Protein product: CASSSGYGYTF. Complete variable domain (other parts from reference TRBV5-6 and TRBJ1-2): DAGVTQSPTHLIKTRGQQVTLRCSPKSGHDTVSWYQQALGQGPQFIFQYYEEEERQRGNFPDRFSGHQFPNYSSELNVNALLLGDSALYLCASSSGYGYTFGSGTRLTVV.

This clone turned up a few times. The chain combines TRBV6-6 with TRBJ1-1; no clear D gene. CDR1 MNHNY and CDR2 SVGAGI come from the germline V gene (reference sequence). V was pared by 6 bases and J by 6 bases, with 14 bases between. The CDR3 contains 13 residues. Written as DNA, the CDR3 is TGTGCCAGCAGCGCGCCCACTCTCGCTGAAGCTTTCTTT. Protein product: CASSAPTLAEAFF.

The chain joins TRBV29-1 to TRBJ1-2, with D unresolved. The germline V and J ends were trimmed by 2 bases and 8 bases, with 15 bases remaining between them. Germline V gene data show CDR1 as SQVTM and CDR2 as ANQGSEA. This CDR3 contains 13 residues. The CDR3 nucleotides read TGCAGCGTTGAATGGTCCTCGTCTATGGGCTACACCTTC. Encoded protein: CSVEWSSSMGYTF.

This rearrangement joins TRBV4-1 to TRBJ2-7; no firm D call. Between the trimmed V and J ends, which lost 3 bases and 7 bases, there was a span of 16 bases. CDR1 is MGHRA, CDR2 YSYEKL, per germline. This CDR3 has 14 residues. Here the CDR3 DNA reads TGCGCCAGCAGCCAGAGCTCGCAGGTTCCGGAGCAGTACTTC. As protein: CASSQSSQVPEQYF.

The gene calls are TRBV5-1 and TRBJ1-1, with D maybe TRBD1 (5 bases). The length of the CDR3 is 14 residues. V shed 5 bases and J shed 6 bases, with 17 bases lying between them. Germline CDR1 reads SGHRS; CDR2 reads YFSETQ. The CDR3 reads CASRMGQGLAEAFF. The CDR3 DNA follows: TGCGCCAGCAGGATGGGGCAGGGTCTTGCTGAAGCTTTCTTT. The variable domain in full, with the rest retrieved from reference TRBV5-1 and TRBJ1-1, is KAGVTQTPRYLIKTRGQQVTLSCSPISGHRSVSWYQQTPGQGLQFLFEYFSETQRNKGNFPGRFSGRQFSNSRSEMNVSTLELGDSALYLCASRMGQGLAEAFFGQGTRLTVV.

The chain links TRBV9 to TRBJ1-6; D remains ambiguous. V was clipped by 0 bases and J by 4 bases, with 11 bases between them. CDR1 is SGDLS, CDR2 YYNGEE, per germline. The CDR3 sequence is 16 residues long. The CDR3 nucleotides are TGTGCCAGCAGCGTAGGGTCCGGGGATTATAATTCACCCCTCCACTTT. Protein: CASSVGSGDYNSPLHF.

Comments on this clone: The identical CDR3 is also encoded by other nucleotide sequences in the sample. The rearrangement joins TRBV27 to TRBJ1-2; D call uncertain. The CDR3 consists of 16 residues. V lost 4 bases and J lost 8, with 23 bases in between. Germline V gene lookup returns CDR1 MNHEY and CDR2 SMNVEV (reference sequence). CDR3: CASSSHSQETNGGYTF. CDR3 nucleotides: TGTGCCAGCAGTTCGCATTCCCAGGAGACGAACGGAGGCTACACCTTC.

The chain links TRBV5-1 to TRBJ2-1; 12 bases fit TRBD2. The CDR3 consists of 15 residues. Germline CDR1 reads SGHRS; CDR2 reads YFSETQ. J was trimmed by 6 bases and V by 1 base; bases with no gene match: 2. The CDR3 reads CASSLSSGGANEQFF. The CDR3 bases are TGCGCCAGCAGCTTGTCTAGCGGGGGGGCCAATGAGCAGTTCTTC. Combining the CDR3 with reference TRBV5-1 and TRBJ2-1 gives the whole variable domain KAGVTQTPRYLIKTRGQQVTLSCSPISGHRSVSWYQQTPGQGLQFLFEYFSETQRNKGNFPGRFSGRQFSNSRSEMNVSTLELGDSALYLCASSLSSGGANEQFFGPGTRLTVL.

V usage is TRBV5-1 and J usage is TRBJ2-5; 8 bases are a match to TRBD2. The ends lost 5 bases at V and 1 base at J; junction bases unmatched: 13. The CDR3 loop spans 17 amino acids. Germline V gene lookup returns CDR1 SGHRS and CDR2 YFSETQ. This chain's CDR3 is CASRGLAGGMIQETQYF. CDR3 DNA sequence: TGCGCCAGCAGAGGTCTCGCGGGGGGTATGATCCAAGAGACCCAGTACTTC.

This clone was detected only a few times. The rearrangement uses TRBV5-6 and TRBJ1-5, with 7 nucleotides matching TRBD1. CDR3 length equals 15 residues. The germline CDR1 and CDR2 sequences are SGHDT and YYEEEE. With 4 bases clipped from V and 7 bases from J, the junction kept 11 bases outside the gene matches. Written as DNA, the CDR3 is TGTGCCAGCAGCCAAACAGGGGCCGGCTCCCAGCCCCAGCATTTT. It encodes CASSQTGAGSQPQHF.

In this sample, this clone is medium-sized (0.01 to 0.1%). The J gene is TRBJ2-5, the V gene TRBV4-1, with D perhaps TRBD2 (5 bases). Germline V gene data show CDR1 as MGHRA and CDR2 as YSYEKL. V lost 0 bases to trimming and J lost 1 base, with 9 bases between them. This CDR3 has 15 residues. CDR3 coding DNA: TGCGCCAGCAGCCAAGATGGACTGATCCAAGAGACCCAGTACTTC. Its translation is CASSQDGLIQETQYF.

This clone was seen a handful of times. This CDR3 is CASSLGSYTEAFF. The CDR3, as DNA: TGTGCCAGCAGCTTAGGGTCTTACACTGAAGCTTTCTTT. The chain uses TRBV7-3 and TRBJ1-1; unclear D gene. Germline V gene data show CDR1 as SGHTA and CDR2 as FQGTGA. Trimming took 2 bases from V and 3 from J, leaving 7 bases between them. The CDR3 is 13 residues long. The full variable domain, completed using reference TRBV7-3 and TRBJ1-1, is GAGVSQTPSNKVTEKGKYVELRCDPISGHTALYWYRQSLGQGPEFLIYFQGTGAADDSGLPNDRFFAVRPEGSVSTLKIQRTERGDSAVYLCASSLGSYTEAFFGQGTRLTVV.

The V and J genes are TRBV6-5 and TRBJ2-6, with 7 nucleotides matching TRBD1. Germline V gene data show CDR1 as MNHEY and CDR2 as SVGAGI. The CDR3 sequence is 15 residues long. J lost 4 bases, V lost 6 bases, and 6 bases had no gene match. CDR3 bases: TGTGCCAGCAGCGACAGGGTTGGCGGGGCCAACGTCCTGACTTTC. This encodes CASSDRVGGANVLTF.

The V call is TRBV7-3, the J call TRBJ1-6; weak D call: TRBD1 (5 bases). Germline CDR1 is SGHTA and CDR2 is FQGTGA. CDR3 length: 16 residues. The V and J ends lost 4 bases and 7 bases respectively, with 17 bases between them. CDR3 nucleotides: TGTGCCAGCAGCTCGGACAAGTGGGGGTGGAATTCACCCCTCCACTTT. It specifies CASSSDKWGWNSPLHF.

The chain uses TRBV27 and TRBJ1-2; no clear D. The CDR3 spans 15 residues. Trimming pared 8 bases from V and 0 bases from J, leaving 16 bases between. Germline CDR1 and CDR2: MNHEY and SMNVEV (reference sequence). CDR3 nucleotides: TGTGCCAGCTCCCCGCTGGCAACTACTAACTATGGCTACACCTTC. Protein: CASSPLATTNYGYTF.

The rearrangement joins TRBV7-2 to TRBJ2-2; the match to TRBD2 covers 10 bases. The CDR3 spans 16 residues. V lost 2 bases, J lost 6 bases, and 6 bases stayed unmatched. Per the germline V gene, CDR1 is SGHTA and CDR2 is FQGNSA. CDR3 DNA: TGTGCCAGCAGCTTAACACTAGCGGGGAGGGCCGGGGAGCTGTTTTTT. It codes for CASSLTLAGRAGELFF.

The rearrangement joins TRBV6-5 to TRBJ2-2, with no clear D. The V end was cut by 7 bases, the J end by 0 bases, with 6 bases between. This CDR3 region has 13 residues. Germline loops: CDR1 MNHEY, CDR2 SVGAGI. This CDR3 is CASKDPNTGELFF. The CDR3, as DNA: TGTGCCAGCAAAGATCCGAACACCGGGGAGCTGTTTTTT.

This rearrangement joins TRBV7-2 to TRBJ2-7; no definite D call. This CDR3 has 14 residues. The ends were cut back, 2 bases at V and 3 bases at J, with 11 bases in the middle. CDR1 is SGHTA and CDR2 is FQGNSA in the germline V gene. For the CDR3, the DNA is TGTGCCAGCAGCTTACGAAAGATAGACTACGAGCAGTACTTC. Protein: CASSLRKIDYEQYF.

A single count supports this clone. Here the CDR3 reads CASRPPTHVELFF. The CDR3 bases are TGTGCCAGCAGGCCCCCCACGCACGTGGAACTGTTTTTT. The chain links TRBV25-1 to TRBJ1-4; D ambiguous. Trimming left V 6 bases short and J 12 bases short, with 17 bases between. There are 13 residues in the CDR3. Germline V lookup: CDR1 MGHDK, CDR2 SYGVNS.

The rearrangement joins TRBV29-1 to TRBJ1-2; TRBD1 aligns across 10 bases. Germline CDR1 is SQVTM and CDR2 is ANQGSEA. Trimming cost V 7 bases and J 6 bases; bases outside gene matches: 5. The CDR3 consists of 12 residues. This chain's CDR3 is CSGRQGAHGYTF. For the CDR3, the DNA is TGCAGCGGGCGACAGGGGGCCCATGGCTACACCTTC.

This chain links TRBV29-1 with TRBJ1-1; no firm D call. V was shortened by 4 bases and J by 0 bases, with 9 bases between the two germline ends. The CDR3 has 13 amino acids. CDR1 SQVTM and CDR2 ANQGSEA come from the germline V gene. The CDR3 is CSVASLMNTEAFF. Here the CDR3 DNA reads TGCAGCGTTGCGTCCCTGATGAACACTGAAGCTTTCTTT.

Turning to this clone: The sample holds other DNA sequences that translate to the same CDR3. The chain has TRBV2 and TRBJ1-5, with no clear D. Trimming removed 4 bases from V and 2 bases from J, with 9 bases in between. From germline, CDR1 is SNHLY and CDR2 FYNNEI. The CDR3 sequence is 14 residues long. The DNA for the CDR3 is TGTGCCAGCAGTGTTGAGAGAGGCAATCAGCCCCAGCATTTT. Translation: CASSVERGNQPQHF.

The chain uses TRBV9 and TRBJ2-1; 9 nucleotides match TRBD2. Trimming at V came to 4 bases and at J to 11 bases, leaving 13 bases not matched to a gene. This CDR3 has 15 amino acids. CDR1 and CDR2 from the germline V gene are SGDLS and YYNGEE. CDR3 sequence reads: CASSPPAGGQGKQFF. The CDR3 coding sequence is TGTGCCAGCAGCCCCCCGGCGGGGGGGCAGGGAAAGCAGTTCTTC.

CDR3 DNA sequence: TGCAGCGTAACTACGAGAGCCTCTCTTCACTATGGCTACACCTTC. Residues: CSVTTRASLHYGYTF. V gene TRBV29-1 combines with J gene TRBJ1-2; D not certain. Germline V CDR1 and CDR2: SQVTM, ANQGSEA. The CDR3 covers 15 residues. The V and J ends lost 6 bases and 3 bases respectively, with 20 bases between them.

This rearrangement joins TRBV5-1 to TRBJ2-3, with D tentatively TRBD1 or TRBD2 (5 bases each). Looked up from germline, CDR1 is SGHRS and CDR2 is YFSETQ. The CDR3 is 15 residues long. Between the trimmed V and J ends, which lost 0 bases and 4 bases, there was a span of 12 bases. The DNA of the CDR3 is TGCGCCAGCAGCTTGGTCTTAGGGGAGTCAGATACGCAGTATTTT. Protein product: CASSLVLGESDTQYF.

Only a few counts were recorded for this clone. J is TRBJ2-6 and V is TRBV7-8, with a tentative D call TRBD2 (7 bases). The CDR3 extends over 17 amino acids. CDR1 is SGHVS, CDR2 FQNEAQ, per germline. The germline V and J ends were trimmed by 6 bases and 0 bases, with 15 bases remaining between them. The DNA for the CDR3 is TGTGCCAGCAGGAAGACAGGACTAGACTCTGGGGCCAACGTCCTGACTTTC. This codes for CASRKTGLDSGANVLTF. The full variable domain, its missing parts supplied by reference TRBV7-8 and TRBJ2-6, is GAGVSQSPRYKVAKRGQDVALRCDPISGHVSLFWYQQALGQGPEFLTYFQNEAQLDKSGLPSDRFFAERPEGSVSTLKIQRTQQEDSAVYLCASRKTGLDSGANVLTFGAGSRLTVL.